This T cell receptor (beta chain) was captured in a study of blood T cell repertoires in COVID-19. Turning to the study itself: Samples of COVID-19 (acute and convalescent) were obtained from the United States, Italy and Spain. Nucleic acid was either cDNA or gDNA, and it came from T cells, B-cell-depleted T cells, or PBMCs.

Trimming cost V 5 bases and J 4 bases; bases outside gene matches: 10. This CDR3 contains 16 residues. The germline V gene encodes CDR1 LGHNA and CDR2 YSLEER. Repertoires were generated with immunoSEQ multiplex PCR, while TCRdb's copy carries only in-frame clones and drops some. The repertoire includes some 260,000 clones, roughly 90% of them detected once, and around 10% sits in the top ten. This clone was detected only once. Material: PBMCs or T cells enriched from blood (not recorded which). The chain recombines TRBV4-3 with TRBJ2-1; 8 bases map to TRBD2. The clonotype originates from a middle-aged man who had recovered from COVID-19. The CDR3 region has the DNA TGCGCCAGCAGCATAACCTTAGCGGGACTTTACAATGAGCAGTTCTTC. Translated: CASSITLAGLYNEQFF.